This T cell receptor (beta chain) is from a study of Graves' ophthalmopathy and Graves' hyperthyroidism (dated by TCRdb to 2016 to 2018). In the study overall: Peripheral blood samples were taken at the time of initial diagnosis, before any treatment was given. Following sampling, methimazole starting at 30 mg daily was administered to hyperthyroidism patients, and high-dose intravenous methylprednisolone was administered to ophthalmopathy patients. T-cell repertoires of thyroid tissue and blood were compared in six hyperthyroidism patients. In total, approximately 140 blood samples were TCR-sequenced: approximately 40 ophthalmopathy, roughly 77 hyperthyroidism and some 17 hyperthyroidism-to-ophthalmopathy patients. An independent validation cohort comprised 18 hyperthyroidism patients and 15 to 17 patients who later progressed from hyperthyroidism to ophthalmopathy. For training and testing, the 100 or so patients in the discovery cohort were randomly divided in a 7:3 ratio. The study used signatures of the TCR beta repertoire to tell Graves' ophthalmopathy apart from Graves' hyperthyroidism and to predict which patients would progress to ophthalmopathy. A discovery set of 100 patients (approximately 45 ophthalmopathy, about 58 stable hyperthyroidism) was enrolled to explore V-J signatures distinguishing ophthalmopathy from hyperthyroidism.

Comments on this clonotype: Its binding antigen is unknown. Base qualities were left out, and no much larger clone turns up one base away.

For repertoire sequencing, the TCR beta CDR3 regions were amplified from RNA transcripts. HTBI primers and the Qiagen OneStep RT-PCR kit were used in a first-round RT-PCR, which was followed by a second-round multiplex PCR, size selection and purification. Sequencing of the libraries was carried out on an Illumina HiSeq2000 in paired-end mode with 100 bp reads. The study's own analysis went as follows. SOAPnuke was used for read processing, and reads with adapters, uncalled bases, a mean Phred below 15, or no exact constant-primer or identifier match were discarded. COPE v1.2.5 was used to merge the high-quality paired reads. Each unique nucleotide sequence was defined as a clonotype, and clonotypes were aligned to IMGT TRB V, D and J references with MiTCR v1.1. Analysis was restricted to V-J combinations with a frequency above 0.0001, which covered roughly 99% of repertoires. For each V-J combination, a TCR clonal expansion and chaos score was defined as F50 clonal expansion divided by the chaos observed in the TCRdist matrix. Welch's t-statistics and random forest were used to reduce the features to 10 to 15 V-J combinations, which were then used as input to a naive Bayes classifier. The Morisita-Horn index was used to measure how similar the thyroid and blood repertoires were. TCRdb reprocessing: public reads trimmed at Q25 with fastp, clones called with MiXCR, in-frame beta chains kept. Entries that share a CDR3 protein sequence are merged under the most common genes and DNA. The V and J calls reflect TCRdb's pipeline rather than the authors' work. The sample table records about 160,000 distinct CDR3 sequences; 30% to 45% of these occur just once. The ten largest clones take up less than 6% of the sample.

Overall study outcomes, separate from this receptor: No statistical method was used to predetermine the sample size, and group allocation was not hidden from the investigators. In validation, the model predicted ophthalmopathy progression with less than 71% sensitivity and approximately 75% specificity; fewer than 15 predicted patients were CT-confirmed with GO in a median of about 6.1 months. In cross-validation, the 13-signature model distinguished ophthalmopathy from stable hyperthyroidism with 85% to 90% sensitivity and 81% to 83% specificity, and in the test set the corresponding values were approximately 80% and 68%. Most of the expanded thyroid clonotypes with a frequency above 0.001 were also detected in blood, and it was suggested that the thyroid immune response may be reflected by blood repertoires.

V gives up 6 bases and J gives up 0 bases, and the segment between their germline ends measures 11 bases. In the germline V gene, CDR1 corresponds to SGHNT and CDR2 to YENEEA. The CDR3 sequence holds 14 residues, the cysteine and phenylalanine included. This entry keeps only the CDR3 DNA: 42 bases, framed from base 1. Patients with ophthalmopathy had moderately to severely active disease, with a Clinical Activity Score of 3 or more, a NOSPECS grade of 4 or more, and a disease duration of less than 3 months. Patients with other autoimmune diseases, uncontrolled infections, pregnancy or lactation were excluded from the study. Clinical symptoms, serum thyroxine, TRAb, thyroid ultrasound and orbital computed tomography formed the basis of the diagnosis. PBMCs were isolated from roughly 10 ml of fresh peripheral blood by Ficoll-Paque density gradient centrifugation. Total RNA was extracted using Trizol reagent, and RNA quality was checked on an Agilent 2100 Bioanalyzer.

This TCR came from a middle-aged woman with Graves' ophthalmopathy. Donor details come from another sample of the same person, matched by shared clones. The rearrangement combines TRBV11-3 with TRBJ2-5; the D gene is perhaps TRBD1 or TRBD2, each of them matching over 7 bases. The sequencing sample was made of peripheral blood. CDR3 loop: CASSQGGYQETQYF. The DNA is TGTGCCAGCAGTCAGGGGGGGTACCAAGAGACCCAGTACTTC.